This passage covers 15 T cell receptor beta chains from one sample sequenced in a study of human T cells and chemical hapten exposure. The time point: pre-sensitization, week 0. Treatment noted: therapeutic diphenylcyclopropenone sensitization with weekly scalp DPC. TCRdb re-called the RACE reads through MiXCR, storing one row per CDR3 protein. Of some 330,000 distinct CDR3 sequences detected, around 5% appear once; the ten largest clones hold roughly 8.2%. Sequences were derived from whole blood, sampled in connection with sensitization to the hapten diphenylcyclopropenone (DPC). The receptors derive from a young woman with alopecia areata. Some clones in this sample may be carry-over from other donors' samples.

This clonotype was seen many times. The chain combines TRBV12-3 or TRBV12-4 with TRBJ1-2; TRBD1 aligns across 8 bases. This CDR3 has 13 amino acids. V gave up 7 bases and J gave up 4 bases; unmatched junction bases: 5. CDR3 nucleotides: TGTGCCAGCACCGGACAGGGCCCCTATGGCTACACCTTC. This gives the protein CASTGQGPYGYTF.

The chain combines TRBV7-9 with TRBJ1-6, with D perhaps TRBD1 (6 bases). This CDR3 is built from 16 residues. CDR1 SEHNR and CDR2 FQNEAQ come from the germline V gene (reference sequence). V was cut by 5 bases and J by 9 bases, with 20 bases left in between. CDR3 in amino acids: CASSASGAGVASPLHF. The CDR3 DNA reads TGTGCCAGCAGCGCAAGTGGGGCAGGGGTTGCTTCACCCCTCCACTTT.

The chain recombines TRBV11-3 with TRBJ2-3, with 7 positions matching TRBD1. In germline, CDR1 is SGHNT, CDR2 YENEEA. With 2 bases clipped from V and 2 bases from J, the junction kept 4 bases outside the gene matches. CDR3 length: 15 amino acids. The CDR3 loop is CASSLSGTDTDTQYF. CDR3 coding DNA: TGTGCCAGCAGCTTATCAGGGACAGACACAGATACGCAGTATTTT. Using reference TRBV11-3 and TRBJ2-3 for the parts outside the CDR3, the full variable domain is EAGVVQSPRYKIIEKKQPVAFWCNPISGHNTLYWYLQNLGQGPELLIRYENEEAVDDSQLPKDRFSAERLKGVDSTLKIQPAELGDSAVYLCASSLSGTDTDTQYFGPGTRLTVL.

In its sample, this clonotype was seen a few times. The chain is built from TRBV6-1 and TRBJ2-1; D is uncertain. The CDR3 totals 14 residues. V was pared by 6 bases and J by 1 base, with 10 bases between. Germline V gene data show CDR1 as MNHNS and CDR2 as SASEGT. CDR3 loop: CASRRDLSYNEQFF. CDR3 nucleotides: TGTGCCAGCAGGCGAGACTTATCCTACAATGAGCAGTTCTTC.

This clonotype occurred a few times. The chain couples TRBV7-9 to TRBJ2-3; D unclear. Trimming cost V 1 base and J 7 bases, with 6 bases left between them. Looked up from germline, CDR1 is SEHNR and CDR2 is FQNEAQ (reference sequence). This CDR3 comprises 12 residues. The CDR3 protein is CASSLDRNTQYF. CDR3 nucleotide sequence: TGTGCCAGCAGCTTAGACAGAAATACGCAGTATTTT.

This clonotype was observed a few times. The genes are TRBV13 and TRBJ1-5, with a possible D match to TRBD1 (6 bases). CDR1 and CDR2 (germline): PRHDT, FYEKMQ (reference sequence). Trimming pared 6 bases from V and 3 bases from J, leaving 12 bases between. This CDR3 region has 14 residues. The CDR3 bases are TGTGCCAGCAGTGAGCCAGGGGTCAATCAGCCCCAGCATTTT. This codes for CASSEPGVNQPQHF.

This clonotype was found a few times. The J gene is TRBJ2-3, the V gene TRBV10-3; 12 positions match TRBD2. This CDR3 contains 17 residues. Germline-derived CDR1 and CDR2 are ENHRY and SYGVKD. J gave up 4 bases and V 3 bases, and 8 bases lay outside the gene matches. The CDR3 spells CAISDYTGLAGSDTQYF. CDR3 nucleotides: TGTGCCATCAGTGATTATACGGGACTAGCGGGCTCAGATACGCAGTATTTT.

The chain recombines TRBV2 with TRBJ1-1; D remains ambiguous. Germline values: CDR1 SNHLY, CDR2 FYNNEI. The CDR3 is made up of 13 amino acids. V was pared by 8 bases and J by 0 bases, with 10 bases between. CDR3 nucleotide sequence: TGTGCCAGCGTTAGATCATTGAACACTGAAGCTTTCTTT. Encoded protein: CASVRSLNTEAFF.

The table lists this clonotype with many counts. The chain uses TRBV29-1 and TRBJ1-1; D call uncertain. Trimming shortened V by 4 bases and J by 4 bases, and 7 bases separated the two germline ends. The CDR3 is 11 amino acids. In germline, CDR1 is SQVTM, CDR2 ANQGSEA. The CDR3 nucleotides read TGCAGCGTTGGTCAGACCACTGAAGCTTTCTTT. Amino acid sequence: CSVGQTTEAFF.

At least ten counts were recorded for this clonotype. CDR3 sequence reads: CASGPDGQGSTEAFF. CDR3 nucleotide sequence: TGTGCTAGTGGTCCAGACGGACAGGGGAGCACTGAAGCTTTCTTT. The chain has TRBV12-5 and TRBJ1-1, with 9 bases matching TRBD1. J gave up 4 bases and V 5 bases, and 8 bases lay outside the gene matches. From germline, CDR1 is LGHNT and CDR2 FRNRAP. The CDR3 loop spans 15 amino acids. The variable domain in full, completed from reference TRBV12-5 and TRBJ1-1, reads DARVTQTPRHKVTEMGQEVTMRCQPILGHNTVFWYRQTMMQGLELLAYFRNRAPLDDSGMPKDRFSAEMPDATLATLKIQPSEPRDSAVYFCASGPDGQGSTEAFFGQGTRLTVV.

The chain carries TRBV7-6 and TRBJ2-7; D not certain. This CDR3 region has 14 residues. Looked up from germline, CDR1 is SGHVS and CDR2 is FNYEAQ. The ends were cut back, 2 bases at V and 2 bases at J, with 10 bases in the middle. For the CDR3, the DNA is TGTGCCAGCAGCTTATCCCCTAATACCTACGAGCAGTACTTC. Its protein is CASSLSPNTYEQYF. The whole variable domain, remainder taken from reference TRBV7-6 and TRBJ2-7, is GAGVSQSPRYKVTKRGQDVALRCDPISGHVSLYWYRQALGQGPEFLTYFNYEAQQDKSGLPNDRFSAERPEGSISTLTIQRTEQRDSAMYRCASSLSPNTYEQYFGPGTRLTVT.

The chain joins TRBV24-1 to TRBJ2-5; 15 positions match TRBD2. Germline values: CDR1 KGHDR, CDR2 SFDVKD. V lost 6 bases and J lost 5; bases outside the gene matches: 3. The CDR3 has 15 residues. The CDR3 DNA sequence: TGTGCCACCAGTCCCGGGACTAGCGGGGGGGAGACCCAGTACTTC. Translating it yields CATSPGTSGGETQYF.

This clonotype has a count of ten or more. The V call is TRBV18, the J call TRBJ2-7; 8 bases fit TRBD1. This CDR3 comprises 14 residues. Germline CDR1 and CDR2: KGHSH and LQKENI. V was clipped by 8 bases and J by 2 bases; unmatched bases: 8. CDR3 sequence reads: CASSPRQGTYEQYF. The CDR3 DNA reads TGTGCCAGCAGCCCTCGACAGGGGACCTACGAGCAGTACTTC.

This clonotype was detected ten times or more. This chain connects TRBV6-6 to TRBJ2-1; 11 nucleotides line up with TRBD2. V was clipped by 7 bases and J by 6 bases; unmatched bases: 11. The germline V gene encodes CDR1 MNHNY and CDR2 SVGAGI (reference sequence). The CDR3 loop spans 16 amino acids. CDR3: CASKIQLAGESNEQFF. CDR3 nucleotide sequence: TGTGCCAGCAAAATCCAACTAGCGGGGGAGAGCAATGAGCAGTTCTTC.

This clonotype was counted between two and nine times. V and J are TRBV19 and TRBJ2-5; tentatively, D is TRBD1 (5 bases). From germline, CDR1 is LNHDA and CDR2 SQIVND (reference sequence). The CDR3 loop spans 13 amino acids. V lost 5 bases, J lost 3 bases, and 10 bases lay in between. The CDR3 DNA is TGTGCCAGTAGTCCCGGACATAAAGAGACCCAGTACTTC. Protein: CASSPGHKETQYF.